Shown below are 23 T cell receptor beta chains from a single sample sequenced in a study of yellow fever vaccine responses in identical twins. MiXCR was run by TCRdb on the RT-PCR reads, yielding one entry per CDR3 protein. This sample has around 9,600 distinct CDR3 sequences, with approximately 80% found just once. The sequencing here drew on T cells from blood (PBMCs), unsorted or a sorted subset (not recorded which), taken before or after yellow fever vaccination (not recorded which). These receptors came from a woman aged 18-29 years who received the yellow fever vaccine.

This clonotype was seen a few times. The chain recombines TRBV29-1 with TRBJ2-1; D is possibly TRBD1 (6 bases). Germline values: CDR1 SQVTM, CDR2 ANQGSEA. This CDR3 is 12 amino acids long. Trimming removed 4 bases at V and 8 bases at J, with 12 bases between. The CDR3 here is CSVATGWDEQFF. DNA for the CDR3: TGCAGCGTTGCTACAGGGTGGGATGAGCAGTTCTTC.

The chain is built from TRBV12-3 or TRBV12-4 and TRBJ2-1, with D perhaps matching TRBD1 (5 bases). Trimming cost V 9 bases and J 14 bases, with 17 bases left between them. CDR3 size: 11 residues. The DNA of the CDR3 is TGTGCCAGAAGGGGTGGGGCACCCAAGTTCTTC. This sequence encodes CARRGGAPKFF.

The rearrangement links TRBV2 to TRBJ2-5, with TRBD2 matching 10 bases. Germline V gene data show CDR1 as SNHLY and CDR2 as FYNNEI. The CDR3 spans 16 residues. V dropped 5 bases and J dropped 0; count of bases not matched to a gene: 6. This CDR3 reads CASSSLLAGYQETQYF. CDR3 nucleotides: TGTGCCAGCAGTTCTCTACTAGCGGGGTACCAAGAGACCCAGTACTTC.

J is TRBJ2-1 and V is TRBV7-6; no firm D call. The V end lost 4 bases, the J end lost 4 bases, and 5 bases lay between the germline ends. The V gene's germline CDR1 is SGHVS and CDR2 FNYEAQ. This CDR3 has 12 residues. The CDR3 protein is CASSSLYNEQFF. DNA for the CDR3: TGTGCCAGCAGCTCGTTATACAATGAGCAGTTCTTC. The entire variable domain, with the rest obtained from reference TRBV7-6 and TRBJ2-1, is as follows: GAGVSQSPRYKVTKRGQDVALRCDPISGHVSLYWYRQALGQGPEFLTYFNYEAQQDKSGLPNDRFSAERPEGSISTLTIQRTEQRDSAMYRCASSSLYNEQFFGPGTRLTVL.

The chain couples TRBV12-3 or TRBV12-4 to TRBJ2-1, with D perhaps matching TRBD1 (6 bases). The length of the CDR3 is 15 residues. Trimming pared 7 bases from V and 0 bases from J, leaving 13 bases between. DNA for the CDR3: TGTGCCAGCACCATAAGAGGGGGCTCCTACAATGAGCAGTTCTTC. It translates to CASTIRGGSYNEQFF.

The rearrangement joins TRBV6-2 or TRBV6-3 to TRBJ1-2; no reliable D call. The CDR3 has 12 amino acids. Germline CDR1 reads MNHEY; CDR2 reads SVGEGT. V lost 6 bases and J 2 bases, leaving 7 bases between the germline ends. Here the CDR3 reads CASSSINYGYTF. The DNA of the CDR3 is TGTGCCAGCAGCTCGATAAACTATGGCTACACCTTC.

The CDR3 coding sequence is TGTGCCAGCAGTCACCTAGCGGGAGACTACGAGCAGTACTTC. It yields the protein CASSHLAGDYEQYF. The chain links TRBV6-5 to TRBJ2-7; 10 nucleotides agree with TRBD2. V was pared by 5 bases and J by 3 bases, with 4 bases of the junction left unmatched. Germline V gives CDR1 MNHEY, CDR2 SVGAGI. CDR3 length: 14 residues.

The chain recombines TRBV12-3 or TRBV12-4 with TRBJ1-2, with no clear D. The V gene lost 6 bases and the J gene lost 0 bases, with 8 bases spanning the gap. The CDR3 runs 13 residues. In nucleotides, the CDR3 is TGTGCCAGCAGGCGGGCAACTAACTATGGCTACACCTTC. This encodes CASRRATNYGYTF.

This chain's CDR3 is CASSRSALAAYEQYF. The CDR3 DNA reads as TGTGCCAGCAGCCGGTCGGCACTAGCGGCCTACGAGCAGTACTTC. The genes are TRBV3-1 and TRBJ2-7; 8 bases fit TRBD2. V was pared by 4 bases and J by 2 bases, with 7 bases of the junction left unmatched. The CDR3 spans 15 residues. From germline, CDR1 is LGHDT and CDR2 YNNKEL (reference sequence).

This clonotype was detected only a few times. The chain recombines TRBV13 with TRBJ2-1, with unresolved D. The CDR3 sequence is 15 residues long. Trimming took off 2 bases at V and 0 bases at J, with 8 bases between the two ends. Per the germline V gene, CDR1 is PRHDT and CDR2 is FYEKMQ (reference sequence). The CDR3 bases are TGTGCCAGCAGCTTACGATTAAGCTCCTACAATGAGCAGTTCTTC. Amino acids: CASSLRLSSYNEQFF.

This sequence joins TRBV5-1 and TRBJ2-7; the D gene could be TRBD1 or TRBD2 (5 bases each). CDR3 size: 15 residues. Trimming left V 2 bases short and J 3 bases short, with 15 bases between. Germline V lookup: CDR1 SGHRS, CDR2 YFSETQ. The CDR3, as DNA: TGCGCCAGCAGCTTAAATACGGGACCCGGCTACGAGCAGTACTTC. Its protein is CASSLNTGPGYEQYF.

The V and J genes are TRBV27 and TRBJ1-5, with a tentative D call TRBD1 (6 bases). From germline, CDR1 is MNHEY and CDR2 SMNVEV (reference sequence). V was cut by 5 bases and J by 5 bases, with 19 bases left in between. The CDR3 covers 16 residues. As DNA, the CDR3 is TGTGCCAGCAGTCCTTCGGGGGGTGGGGGGCATCAGCCCCAGCATTTT. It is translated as CASSPSGGGGHQPQHF.

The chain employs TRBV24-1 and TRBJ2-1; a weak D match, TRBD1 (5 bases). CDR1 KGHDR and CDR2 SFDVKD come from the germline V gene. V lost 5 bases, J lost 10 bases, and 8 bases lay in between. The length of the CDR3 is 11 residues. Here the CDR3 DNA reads TGTGCCACCAGTGCAGGGCCCGAGCAGTTCTTC. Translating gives CATSAGPEQFF.

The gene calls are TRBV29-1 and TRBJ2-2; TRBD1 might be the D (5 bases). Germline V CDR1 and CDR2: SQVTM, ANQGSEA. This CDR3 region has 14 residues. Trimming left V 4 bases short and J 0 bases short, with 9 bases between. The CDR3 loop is CSVAWTSNTGELFF. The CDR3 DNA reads TGCAGCGTTGCGTGGACATCGAACACCGGGGAGCTGTTTTTT.

The CDR3, as DNA: TGTGCCAGCAGCCTCCAAATCACCGGGGAGCTGTTTTTT. This sequence encodes CASSLQITGELFF. This chain links TRBV7-6 with TRBJ2-2; unclear D gene. Germline values: CDR1 SGHVS, CDR2 FNYEAQ. This CDR3 comprises 13 residues. V was trimmed by 5 bases and J by 4 bases, leaving 8 bases between them.

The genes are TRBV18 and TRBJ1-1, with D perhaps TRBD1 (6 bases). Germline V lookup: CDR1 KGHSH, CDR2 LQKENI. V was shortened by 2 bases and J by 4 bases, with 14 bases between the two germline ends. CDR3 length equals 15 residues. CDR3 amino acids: CASSPGQGWLTEAFF. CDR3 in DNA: TGTGCCAGCTCACCAGGGCAGGGGTGGCTCACTGAAGCTTTCTTT.

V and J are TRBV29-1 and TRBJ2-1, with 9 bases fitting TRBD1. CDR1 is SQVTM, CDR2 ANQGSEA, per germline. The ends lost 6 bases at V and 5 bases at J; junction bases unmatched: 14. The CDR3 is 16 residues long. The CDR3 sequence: CSVGRHRGRGDNEQFF. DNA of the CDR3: TGCAGCGTCGGCAGACACAGGGGGCGCGGAGACAATGAGCAGTTCTTC.

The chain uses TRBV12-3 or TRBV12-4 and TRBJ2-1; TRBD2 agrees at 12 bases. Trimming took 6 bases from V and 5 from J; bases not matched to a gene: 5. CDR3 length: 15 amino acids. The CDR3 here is CASRGTSGFNNEQFF. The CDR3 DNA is TGTGCCAGCAGAGGGACTAGCGGGTTCAACAATGAGCAGTTCTTC.

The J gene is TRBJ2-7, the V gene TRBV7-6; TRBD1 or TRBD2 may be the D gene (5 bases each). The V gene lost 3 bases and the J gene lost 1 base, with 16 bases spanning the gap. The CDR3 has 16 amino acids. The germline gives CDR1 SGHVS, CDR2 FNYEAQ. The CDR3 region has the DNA TGTGCCAGCAGCTTTGGGGACCCAAGCAGGTCCTACGAGCAGTACGTC. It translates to CASSFGDPSRSYEQYV.

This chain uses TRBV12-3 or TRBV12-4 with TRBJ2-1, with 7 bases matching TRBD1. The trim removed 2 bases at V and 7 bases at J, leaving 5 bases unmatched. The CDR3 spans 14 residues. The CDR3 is CASSLQGVWNEQFF. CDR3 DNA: TGTGCCAGCAGTTTACAGGGGGTTTGGAATGAGCAGTTCTTC.

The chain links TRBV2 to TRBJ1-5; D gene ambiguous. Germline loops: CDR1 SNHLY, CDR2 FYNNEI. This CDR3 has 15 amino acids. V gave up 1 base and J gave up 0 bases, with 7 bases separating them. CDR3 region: CASSEDLGSNQPQHF. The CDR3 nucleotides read TGTGCCAGCAGTGAAGATCTGGGTAGCAATCAGCCCCAGCATTTT.

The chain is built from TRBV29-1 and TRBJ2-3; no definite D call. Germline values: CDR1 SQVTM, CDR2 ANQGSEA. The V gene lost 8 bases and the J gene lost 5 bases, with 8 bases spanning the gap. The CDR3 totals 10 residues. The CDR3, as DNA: TGCAGCACTTCGGGAGATACGCAGTATTTT. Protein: CSTSGDTQYF.

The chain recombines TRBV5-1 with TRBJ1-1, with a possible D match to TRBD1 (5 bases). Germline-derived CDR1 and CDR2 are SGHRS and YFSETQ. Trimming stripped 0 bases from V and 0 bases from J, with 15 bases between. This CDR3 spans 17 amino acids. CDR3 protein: CASSLGGGTAMNTEAFF. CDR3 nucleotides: TGCGCCAGCAGCTTGGGGGGCGGGACGGCTATGAACACTGAAGCTTTCTTT.